One sample yielded the 6 T cell receptor beta chains listed below, sequenced in a study of cytomegalovirus exposure and HLA in healthy donors. The table came from immunoSEQ multiplex PCR; TCRdb's copy has only in-frame clones and leaves some out. The data show over 100,000 clones, more than 70% seen once. The sample taken for sequencing was PBMCs. The receptors come from a woman between 18 and 29 years old in good health and CMV-seronegative.

The V call is TRBV28, the J call TRBJ1-2; TRBD1 matches 8 bases. V was pared by 7 bases and J by 9 bases, with 10 bases of the junction left unmatched. This CDR3 region has 13 residues. Germline loops: CDR1 MDHEN, CDR2 SYDVKM. The CDR3 nucleotides are TGTGCCAGCACCCCTGGACAGGGAGGGAGCTACACCTTC. It codes for CASTPGQGGSYTF.

This chain connects TRBV6-1 to TRBJ1-1, with TRBD1 as a possible D gene (6 bases). V dropped 5 bases and J dropped 1 base, with 11 bases sitting between them. The CDR3 is made up of 14 amino acids. In germline, CDR1 is MNHNS, CDR2 SASEGT. The CDR3 protein is CASSTGYGNTEAFF. DNA for the CDR3: TGTGCCAGCAGTACAGGGTATGGGAACACTGAAGCTTTCTTT.

This clone was seen once. The chain carries TRBV27 and TRBJ2-3; perhaps TRBD1 as D (5 bases). The ends were cut back, 7 bases at V and 2 bases at J, with 16 bases in the middle. The CDR3 consists of 15 residues. Looked up from germline, CDR1 is MNHEY and CDR2 is SMNVEV (reference sequence). In DNA form, the CDR3 reads TGTGCCAGCACCTTTGTGGGGCGGAACACAGATACGCAGTATTTT. Its translation: CASTFVGRNTDTQYF.

The CDR3, as DNA: TGCGCCAGCAGTGACCCCGGGGGGGACAACCAAGAGACCCAGTACTTC. It yields the protein CASSDPGGDNQETQYF. This chain links TRBV10-2 with TRBJ2-5; 8 bases are a match to TRBD2. The CDR3 spans 16 residues. The germline gives CDR1 WSHSY, CDR2 SAAADI. Trimming took 3 bases from V and 0 from J; bases not matched to a gene: 6.

This rearrangement joins TRBV25-1 to TRBJ1-4; possibly TRBD1 for D (6 bases). Trimming removed 2 bases at V and 0 bases at J, with 10 bases between. CDR1 and CDR2 from the germline V gene are MGHDK and SYGVNS. The CDR3 extends over 16 amino acids. CDR3 residues: CASSEQGSATNEKLFF. As DNA, the CDR3 is TGTGCCAGCAGTGAACAGGGGTCCGCAACTAATGAAAAACTGTTTTTT.

This clone was picked up many times. J is TRBJ1-2 and V is TRBV20-1; D might be TRBD1 (6 bases). Trimming cost V 0 bases and J 13 bases, with 9 bases left between them. The CDR3 loop spans 10 amino acids. Germline assignment: CDR1 DFQATT and CDR2 SNEGSKA (reference sequence). The CDR3 DNA follows: TGCAGTGCTAGAGAGGGGGCTAGCACCTTC. It translates to CSAREGASTF.